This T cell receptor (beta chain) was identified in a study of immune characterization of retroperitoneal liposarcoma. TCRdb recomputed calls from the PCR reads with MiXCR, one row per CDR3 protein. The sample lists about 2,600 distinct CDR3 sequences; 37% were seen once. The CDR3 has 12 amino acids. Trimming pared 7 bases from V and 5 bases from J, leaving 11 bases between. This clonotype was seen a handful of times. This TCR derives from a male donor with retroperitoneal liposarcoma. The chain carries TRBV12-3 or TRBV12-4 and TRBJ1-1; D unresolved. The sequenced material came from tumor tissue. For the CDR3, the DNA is TGTGCCAGCAATCGCCGGGGTACTGAAGCTTTCTTT. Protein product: CASNRRGTEAFF.